The 9 T cell receptor beta chains presented below share a single source sample, sequenced in a study of cytomegalovirus exposure and HLA in healthy donors. PCR involved 60 Vbeta and 13 Jbeta primers. The assay was immunoSEQ multiplex PCR, and TCRdb's table has in-frame clones only and misses some. Here the sample spans about 200,000 clones, approximately 85% being singletons. Sequenced sample: PBMCs. The receptors shown here come from a middle-aged woman in good health and CMV-seronegative.

The CDR3 sequence: CASSPMGQGATGELFF. CDR3 bases: TGTGCCAGCTCACCAATGGGACAGGGGGCAACCGGGGAGCTGTTTTTT. This chain connects TRBV18 to TRBJ2-2, with 12 bases matching TRBD1. J was trimmed by 5 bases and V by 2 bases; bases with no gene match: 3. CDR1 and CDR2 from the germline V gene are KGHSH and LQKENI. The CDR3 has 16 residues.

This clone was detected a few times. One end of the junction fails to match germline, which may point to a read error. This sequence joins TRBV7-9 and TRBJ2-3; 8 nucleotides agree with TRBD1. Germline lookup yields CDR1 SEHNR and CDR2 FQNEAQ (reference sequence). CDR3 size: 14 residues. CDR3 in amino acids: CSSSYGQGSDTQYF. CDR3 coding DNA: TGTTCCAGCAGCTACGGACAGGGTAGTGATACGCAGTATTTT.

This rearrangement joins TRBV10-1 to TRBJ2-1, with 16 bases that match TRBD2. From germline, CDR1 is WNHNN and CDR2 SYGVQD (reference sequence). Trimming at V came to 4 bases and at J to 7 bases, leaving 4 bases not matched to a gene. The CDR3 runs 16 residues. The CDR3 spells CASSGKGLAGGNEQFF. The CDR3 region has the DNA TGCGCCAGCAGTGGAAAGGGACTAGCGGGAGGGAATGAGCAGTTCTTC.

V gene TRBV30 combines with J gene TRBJ2-5, with D tentatively TRBD2 (6 bases). Germline values: CDR1 GTSNPN, CDR2 SVGIG (reference sequence). The length of the CDR3 is 14 residues. V was cut by 4 bases and J by 3 bases, with 15 bases left in between. CDR3 nucleotides: TGTGCCTGGAACCTAGGACTACAAAAAGAGACCCAGTACTTC. It encodes CAWNLGLQKETQYF.

This clone was seen more than once but under ten times. The V and J genes are TRBV11-2 and TRBJ2-1; D remains ambiguous. The germline CDR1 and CDR2 sequences are SGHAT and FQNNGV. This CDR3 region has 15 residues. The ends were cut back, 4 bases at V and 0 bases at J, with 10 bases in the middle. The CDR3 DNA reads TGTGCCAGCAGCTGGTACCTAAGCTCCTACAATGAGCAGTTCTTC. This gives the protein CASSWYLSSYNEQFF.

This rearrangement joins TRBV27 to TRBJ2-3; D remains unclear. This CDR3 spans 13 amino acids. Germline CDR1 and CDR2: MNHEY and SMNVEV (reference sequence). The V gene lost 5 bases and the J gene lost 3 bases, with 9 bases spanning the gap. The CDR3 DNA reads as TGTGCCAGCAGTCTTCATAGAACAGATACGCAGTATTTT. Its translation: CASSLHRTDTQYF.

The chain combines TRBV5-4 with TRBJ1-3; D is undetermined. Trimming took 0 bases from V and 4 from J, leaving 11 bases between them. This CDR3 spans 15 amino acids. The germline V gene has CDR1 SGHNT and CDR2 YYREEE (reference sequence). The CDR3 loop is CASSLDGESGNTIYF. DNA of the CDR3: TGTGCCAGCAGCTTGGATGGGGAGTCAGGAAACACCATATATTTT.

This clone has only a few counts. The rearrangement joins TRBV14 to TRBJ1-4; D remains ambiguous. Germline CDR1 and CDR2: SGHDN and FVKESK. Trimming cost V 3 bases and J 0 bases, with 8 bases left between them. This CDR3 is 15 amino acids long. The CDR3 region has the DNA TGTGCCAGCAGCCAGAACAGAGCAACTAATGAAAAACTGTTTTTT. Its translation is CASSQNRATNEKLFF.

The chain joins TRBV12-5 to TRBJ2-7; D may be TRBD2 (5 bases). Germline assignment: CDR1 LGHNT and CDR2 FRNRAP. The CDR3 is 13 residues long. Trimming removed 3 bases from V and 5 bases from J, with 11 bases in between. CDR3 region: CASGFWVGDEQYF. DNA for the CDR3: TGTGCTAGTGGTTTTTGGGTCGGGGACGAGCAGTACTTC.